Below are 18 T cell receptor beta chains sequenced from a single sample in a study of shared clonotypes between healthy human individuals. Method: immunoSEQ multiplex PCR; TCRdb's copy keeps in-frame clones and lacks some. The table includes about 710,000 clones, around 73% detected once. The sequenced material came from memory CD4+ T cells sorted from blood. Regarding subset: CD45RA-negative fraction. These receptor sequences come from a woman in her twenties or thirties in good health.

Ten or more counts support this clone. The genes are TRBV5-1 and TRBJ2-1, with 10 bases lining up with TRBD2. The length of the CDR3 is 14 residues. Looked up from germline, CDR1 is SGHRS and CDR2 is YFSETQ. With V trimmed by 4 bases and J by 5 bases, 3 bases remained unmatched. Here the CDR3 DNA reads TGCGCCAGCAGCCCAGGGACTAGCGACAATGAGCAGTTCTTC. This translates into CASSPGTSDNEQFF.

The chain employs TRBV10-2 and TRBJ1-1, with D tentatively TRBD1 (5 bases). The CDR3 length is 14 residues. Trimming pared 7 bases from V and 4 bases from J, leaving 16 bases between. Germline loops: CDR1 WSHSY, CDR2 SAAADI. The CDR3 loop is CASTAQGGITEAFF. CDR3 nucleotide sequence: TGCGCCAGCACCGCTCAGGGCGGGATCACTGAAGCTTTCTTT.

This clone was detected a few times. Other DNA sequences from this sample encode an identical CDR3 as well. The genes are TRBV5-4 and TRBJ2-3; TRBD1 might be the D (6 bases). Per the germline V gene, CDR1 is SGHNT and CDR2 is YYREEE (reference sequence). The CDR3 sequence is 16 residues long. Trimming stripped 0 bases from V and 0 bases from J, with 11 bases between. The CDR3 nucleotides read TGTGCCAGCAGCTTGGCCGGCAGGGGAAGCACAGATACGCAGTATTTT. Translation: CASSLAGRGSTDTQYF.

The chain links TRBV19 to TRBJ1-5, with a weak D call TRBD1 (6 bases). The V end lost 8 bases, the J end lost 2 bases, and 10 bases lay between the germline ends. Germline V gene sequence: CDR1 LNHDA, CDR2 SQIVND (reference sequence). This CDR3 contains 13 residues. The CDR3 protein is CASEQGGNQPQHF. CDR3 bases: TGTGCCAGTGAACAGGGTGGCAATCAGCCCCAGCATTTT.

This clone came up once. The chain uses TRBV5-4 and TRBJ2-5; possibly TRBD1 for D (6 bases). The V and J ends lost 4 bases and 7 bases respectively, with 8 bases between them. This CDR3 comprises 11 residues. CDR1 is SGHNT and CDR2 is YYREEE in the germline V gene (reference sequence). The chain's CDR3 is CASSGGGTQYF. Written as DNA, the CDR3 is TGTGCCAGCAGCGGGGGCGGGACCCAGTACTTC.

J is TRBJ1-2 and V is TRBV2; 8 bases fit TRBD1. Germline V gene sequence: CDR1 SNHLY, CDR2 FYNNEI. J lost 6 bases, V lost 7 bases, and 4 bases had no gene match. The length of the CDR3 is 12 residues. The CDR3 DNA reads TGTGCCAGCACCGGACAGGGTCATGGCTACACCTTC. As protein: CASTGQGHGYTF.

The chain combines TRBV10-2 with TRBJ1-2; TRBD1 matches 7 bases. Germline trimming cut 3 bases from V and 4 bases from J; bases unmatched to any gene: 14. The CDR3 is 17 residues long. Germline CDR1 reads WSHSY; CDR2 reads SAAADI. The CDR3: CASSDSGGRGHSYGYTF. The CDR3, as DNA: TGCGCCAGCAGTGATTCTGGGGGGAGGGGGCACAGCTATGGCTACACCTTC.

Remarks on this clone: Different DNA sequences within this sample yield the same CDR3. The chain uses TRBV18 and TRBJ2-5, with a tentative D call TRBD1 (5 bases). The CDR3 loop spans 13 amino acids. V was clipped by 4 bases and J by 4 bases, with 10 bases between them. The germline V gene encodes CDR1 KGHSH and CDR2 LQKENI. The DNA of the CDR3 is TGTGCCAGCTCACTTCAGGGTGGAGAGACCCAGTACTTC. Protein sequence: CASSLQGGETQYF.

The sample holds one count of this clone. A junction end diverges from the germline sequence, so it may reflect a read error. The chain joins TRBV7-2 to TRBJ2-1, with 7 nucleotides matching TRBD2. Germline loops: CDR1 SGHTA, CDR2 FQGNSA. The CDR3 is 15 residues long. In DNA form, the CDR3 reads TGTGCCAGCAGCCTAGCGGAAAGCGCCTACAATGAGCAGTTCTTC. The encoded protein is CASSLAESAYNEQFF.

This chain connects TRBV28 to TRBJ2-5; D unresolved. Germline V gene data show CDR1 as MDHEN and CDR2 as SYDVKM. The CDR3 extends over 12 amino acids. Trimming took 6 bases from V and 4 from J, leaving 9 bases between them. The CDR3 sequence: CASSQVTETQYF. CDR3 sequence (DNA): TGTGCCAGCAGCCAGGTTACAGAGACCCAGTACTTC.

The chain is built from TRBV5-1 and TRBJ2-3; D is undetermined. The CDR3 is 13 amino acids. The V end was cut by 2 bases, the J end by 2 bases, with 6 bases between. The germline V gene encodes CDR1 SGHRS and CDR2 YFSETQ. The CDR3 is CASSFRDTDTQYF. CDR3 sequence (DNA): TGCGCCAGCAGCTTTCGAGACACAGATACGCAGTATTTT. Variable domain in full (rest from reference TRBV5-1 and TRBJ2-3): KAGVTQTPRYLIKTRGQQVTLSCSPISGHRSVSWYQQTPGQGLQFLFEYFSETQRNKGNFPGRFSGRQFSNSRSEMNVSTLELGDSALYLCASSFRDTDTQYFGPGTRLTVL.

This clone has only one observation. The rearrangement links TRBV5-1 to TRBJ1-2, with 7 bases that match TRBD1. This CDR3 region has 15 residues. Germline V gene sequence: CDR1 SGHRS, CDR2 YFSETQ. V shed 0 bases and J 4 bases; nucleotides not matched to a gene: 6. The CDR3 DNA is TGCGCCAGCAGCTTGGAGGGGGCAGTAGGCTATGGCTACACCTTC. Protein: CASSLEGAVGYGYTF.

The J gene is TRBJ2-5, the V gene TRBV28; 9 bases map to TRBD2. Germline values: CDR1 MDHEN, CDR2 SYDVKM. V was pared by 3 bases and J by 5 bases, with 19 bases of the junction left unmatched. This CDR3 has 19 residues. The CDR3 DNA reads TGTGCCAGCAGTTTTGGGACTAGCCTCTTTTTCGGTATTAGGGAGACCCAGTACTTC. It specifies CASSFGTSLFFGIRETQYF.

For this clone: One end of the junction fails to match germline, which may point to a read error. The gene calls are TRBV7-9 and TRBJ1-1; D remains ambiguous. The CDR3 spans 13 residues. CDR1 is SEHNR, CDR2 FQNEAQ, per germline (reference sequence). The CDR3 reads CASSLATAPEVFF. CDR3 nucleotides: TGTGCCAGCAGCTTAGCCACAGCTCCTGAAGTTTTCTTT.

The chain combines TRBV5-1 with TRBJ2-3; the D is unclear. Germline-derived CDR1 and CDR2 are SGHRS and YFSETQ. The CDR3 extends over 14 amino acids. V gave up 0 bases and J gave up 1 base, with 6 bases separating them. The CDR3 coding sequence is TGCGCCAGCAGCTTGGACACTGGCACAGATACGCAGTATTTT. It specifies CASSLDTGTDTQYF.

This clone was recorded at least ten times. The CDR3 bases are TGTGCCAGCAGTGAAAGACAGGGGTACTACACCTTC. Its protein is CASSERQGYYTF. The rearrangement links TRBV2 to TRBJ1-2; 8 bases are shared with TRBD1. V shed 2 bases, J shed 10 bases, and the junction held 3 bases outside the gene matches. The CDR3 covers 12 residues. Germline V gene lookup returns CDR1 SNHLY and CDR2 FYNNEI.

The V call is TRBV28, the J call TRBJ1-5; D remains unclear. The CDR3 is 13 residues long. V lost 5 bases, J lost 5 bases, and 10 bases lay in between. The V gene's germline CDR1 is MDHEN and CDR2 SYDVKM. CDR3 sequence: CASSSNGYQPQHF. As DNA, the CDR3 is TGTGCCAGCAGTAGTAATGGATATCAGCCCCAGCATTTT.

The chain uses TRBV28 and TRBJ2-5, with TRBD2 as a possible D gene (6 bases). The DNA end lines up better with TRBJ2-7; the J call may be wrong. This CDR3 has 14 amino acids. CDR1 is MDHEN and CDR2 is SYDVKM in the germline V gene. CDR3: CASRSDSGPLEQYF. The CDR3, as DNA: TGTGCCAGCAGATCGGATAGCGGACCCCTCGAGCAGTACTTC.